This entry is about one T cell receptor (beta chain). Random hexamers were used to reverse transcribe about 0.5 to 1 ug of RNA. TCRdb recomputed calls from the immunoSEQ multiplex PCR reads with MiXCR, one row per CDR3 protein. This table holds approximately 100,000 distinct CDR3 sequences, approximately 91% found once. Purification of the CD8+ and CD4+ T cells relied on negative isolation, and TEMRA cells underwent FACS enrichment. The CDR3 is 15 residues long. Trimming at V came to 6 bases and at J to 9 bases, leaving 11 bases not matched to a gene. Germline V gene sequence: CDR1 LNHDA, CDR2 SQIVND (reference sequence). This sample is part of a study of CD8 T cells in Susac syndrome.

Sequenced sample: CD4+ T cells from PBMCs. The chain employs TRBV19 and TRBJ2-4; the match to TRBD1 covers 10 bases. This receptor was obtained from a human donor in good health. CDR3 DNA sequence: TGTGCCAGTAGCCTTCCGGGACAGGGGCAGGCCATTCAGTACTTC. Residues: CASSLPGQGQAIQYF.